What follows are 12 T cell receptor beta chains derived from one specimen sequenced in a study of cytomegalovirus exposure and HLA in healthy donors. PCR primers comprised 60 Vbeta and 13 Jbeta primers. Profiled with immunoSEQ multiplex PCR; TCRdb holds only in-frame clones, not every one. The profile shows 85,000 to 90,000 clones, about 72% of them singletons. Sequencing input: PBMCs. The receptor set was obtained from a man aged 25 to 40 in good health and CMV-seronegative.

This clone has only a few counts. The chain combines TRBV27 with TRBJ1-2; 7 bases are shared with TRBD1. Per the germline V gene, CDR1 is MNHEY and CDR2 is SMNVEV (reference sequence). Trimming cost V 5 bases and J 8 bases; bases outside gene matches: 11. The length of the CDR3 is 14 residues. The CDR3, as DNA: TGTGCCAGCAGTCCCCCGGGACAGTATTACGGCTACACCTTC. Translated, it gives CASSPPGQYYGYTF.

The V gene is TRBV29-1, the J gene TRBJ1-1, with 11 nucleotides matching TRBD1. The CDR3 has 13 residues. Trimming cost V 7 bases and J 6 bases; bases outside gene matches: 7. CDR1 is SQVTM, CDR2 ANQGSEA, per germline. The CDR3: CSANGQGASEAFF. The DNA of the CDR3 is TGCAGCGCCAACGGACAGGGGGCTTCTGAAGCTTTCTTT.

The CDR3 region is CSARESSQAFF. CDR3 nucleotides: TGCAGTGCTAGAGAATCCAGTCAAGCTTTCTTT. The V gene is TRBV20-1, the J gene TRBJ1-1; unclear D gene. The CDR3 runs to 11 residues. Trimming pared 0 bases from V and 9 bases from J, leaving 8 bases between. Per the germline V gene, CDR1 is DFQATT and CDR2 is SNEGSKA (reference sequence).

The chain links TRBV19 to TRBJ1-2, with a possible D match to TRBD1 (6 bases). Trimming removed 5 bases at V and 4 bases at J, with 11 bases between. Germline CDR1 reads LNHDA; CDR2 reads SQIVND (reference sequence). The CDR3 consists of 13 residues. The CDR3 here is CASSAGDGYGYTF. The CDR3 bases are TGTGCCAGTAGTGCAGGGGACGGCTATGGCTACACCTTC.

The chain uses TRBV6-6 and TRBJ1-5; D is ambiguous. The CDR3 runs 11 residues. In germline, CDR1 is MNHNY, CDR2 SVGAGI (reference sequence). Trimming pared 6 bases from V and 4 bases from J, leaving 4 bases between. CDR3 bases: TGTGCCAGCAGGAGGAATCAGCCCCAGCATTTT. Translating gives CASRRNQPQHF.

This clone has a handful of counts. The chain joins TRBV28 to TRBJ1-1; D is perhaps TRBD1 (6 bases). Germline lookup yields CDR1 MDHEN and CDR2 SYDVKM. V lost 6 bases and J 10 bases, leaving 15 bases between the germline ends. The CDR3 has 12 residues. This CDR3 is CASSYRVGIAFF. The CDR3 DNA is TGTGCCAGCAGCTACAGGGTAGGGATAGCTTTCTTT.

The J gene is TRBJ2-5, the V gene TRBV15; 7 positions agree with TRBD2. V shed 3 bases and J 4 bases; nucleotides not matched to a gene: 8. The CDR3 covers 15 residues. Per the germline V gene, CDR1 is LNHNV and CDR2 is YYDKDF (reference sequence). In nucleotides, the CDR3 is TGTGCCACCAGCAGCGCGACTTGGGGGGGAGAGACCCAGTACTTC. Translated: CATSSATWGGETQYF.

The chain combines TRBV11-3 with TRBJ2-5; D gene uncertain. The germline V and J ends were trimmed by 0 bases and 7 bases, with 12 bases remaining between them. This CDR3 spans 14 amino acids. Looked up from germline, CDR1 is SGHNT and CDR2 is YENEEA. CDR3: CASSLDQDLGTQYF. The CDR3 nucleotides read TGTGCCAGCAGCTTAGATCAGGATTTGGGGACCCAGTACTTC.

This clone was picked up a small number of times. This chain links TRBV5-8 with TRBJ2-7, with TRBD2 matching 7 bases. V dropped 1 base and J dropped 0; count of bases not matched to a gene: 10. CDR1 is SGHTS and CDR2 is YDEGEE in the germline V gene. The CDR3 length is 17 residues. The CDR3 loop reads CASSLPPGRVSSYEQYF. CDR3 DNA: TGTGCCAGCAGCTTGCCCCCAGGGAGGGTGAGCTCCTACGAGCAGTACTTC.

The CDR3 DNA is TGCGCCAGCAGTGAGGGGGGCAGGGACAATCAGCCCCAGCATTTT. Its translation is CASSEGGRDNQPQHF. The chain uses TRBV10-2 and TRBJ1-5; possibly TRBD1 for D (6 bases). The CDR3 covers 15 residues. V was pared by 2 bases and J by 3 bases, with 11 bases between. In germline, CDR1 is WSHSY, CDR2 SAAADI.

The chain employs TRBV4-2 and TRBJ1-1, with D possibly matching TRBD1 (6 bases). CDR3 length equals 17 residues. Germline-derived CDR1 and CDR2 are LGHNA and YNFKEQ. V lost 1 base and J lost 11, with 26 bases in between. The CDR3 spells CASSQAIWKGDCKDAFF. Here the CDR3 DNA reads TGTGCCAGCAGCCAAGCAATATGGAAGGGGGATTGTAAGGACGCTTTCTTT.

For this clone: At one boundary the junction diverges from the germline segment, which might be a read error. The chain combines TRBV5-6 with TRBJ1-2; D gene unclear. Germline lookup yields CDR1 SGHDT and CDR2 YYEEEE. The CDR3 spans 12 residues. CDR3 region: CASSTGIYGYPF. In DNA, the CDR3 is TGTGCCAGCAGCACGGGGATTTATGGCTACCCCTTC.